What follows are 2 T cell receptor beta chains derived from one specimen sequenced in a study of identical twins listed by TCRdb under 2016. Library preparation was by 5' RACE. Sequenced using an Illumina HiSeq 2000. TCRdb's own reprocessing of the public reads used fastp at Q25 and MiXCR and kept productive beta chains. CDR3 protein sequences are deduplicated, and each keeps its most common genes and DNA. This sample comprises 500,000 or so distinct CDR3 sequences, roughly an eighth of them detected only once. The ten largest account for about 1% of the sample. This sample also belongs to another study, concerning yellow fever vaccine responses in identical twins.

Sequenced material: CD4+ T cells sorted from blood. Source of these receptors: a woman aged 18-29 years in good health.

The chain has TRBV2 and TRBJ2-2; D might be TRBD1 or TRBD2, each matching 5 bases. The CDR3 loop spans 13 amino acids. V was clipped by 6 bases and J by 4 bases, with 9 bases between them. Germline V gene lookup returns CDR1 SNHLY and CDR2 FYNNEI. The CDR3 here is CASRGTGTGELFF. CDR3 sequence (DNA): TGTGCCAGCAGGGGGACGGGCACCGGGGAGCTGTTTTTT.

This clonotype turned up a few times. This rearrangement joins TRBV14 to TRBJ2-7; D assignment may be TRBD1 or TRBD2 (5 bases each). V dropped 4 bases and J dropped 2 bases, with 21 bases sitting between them. The CDR3 totals 17 residues. Germline-derived CDR1 and CDR2 are SGHDN and FVKESK. CDR3 residues: CASSRGPSKGSTYEQYF. The CDR3 region has the DNA TGTGCCAGCAGCCGCGGTCCGTCGAAGGGGAGTACCTACGAGCAGTACTTC.